This T cell receptor (beta chain) stems from a study of blood T cell repertoires in COVID-19. Study-wide background: Nucleic acid was either cDNA or gDNA, and it came from T cells, B-cell-depleted T cells, or PBMCs.

Germline CDR1 reads LNHDA; CDR2 reads SQIVND (reference sequence). V lost 2 bases and J 6 bases, leaving 11 bases between the germline ends. This CDR3 is 14 amino acids long. Using immunoSEQ multiplex PCR, the repertoire was profiled, and TCRdb retains in-frame clones only, with some absent. The table shows 90,000 to 120,000 clones, with approximately 80% occurring only once. Sequencing was carried out using peripheral blood. The receptor was isolated from a man aged 60-69 years with acute or convalescent COVID-19. The rearrangement links TRBV19 to TRBJ1-5, with D unclear. The CDR3 reads CASSISEGPQPQHF. As DNA, the CDR3 is TGTGCCAGTAGTATATCGGAGGGTCCTCAGCCCCAGCATTTT.